This T cell receptor (beta chain) was identified during a study of regulatory T cells in long-lasting Graves disease. Study observations and caveats: Patients with persistent disease showed a bias toward TRBV28, TRBJ1-2 and TRBJ2-5.

The time point denotes: persistent/refractory GD, antithyroid drugs over 5 years with positive TRAb. With RNA extracted from PBMCs as input, the TCR library was made. Sequencing libraries for TCR beta were prepared with iRepertoire HTBI primers and Arm-PCR of CDR3 regions. One entry per CDR3 protein, called by TCRdb with MiXCR from the multiplex PCR reads. The table records 600,000 to 800,000 distinct CDR3 sequences, around 32% of them present only once. V lost 3 bases and J lost 6; bases outside the gene matches: 14. The CDR3 sequence is 17 residues long. CDR1 and CDR2 (germline): PRHDT, FYEKMQ (reference sequence). This clonotype has a handful of counts. Its antigen is currently unknown.

Sequencing was performed on peripheral blood mononuclear cells (PBMCs), taken when the disease was refractory, from a patient treated with antithyroid drugs. This clonotype was sampled from a female donor with Graves disease. The chain is built from TRBV13 and TRBJ1-2; 9 nucleotides match TRBD1. CDR3 sequence: CASSFLFPGQGRNGYTF. The CDR3 nucleotides are TGTGCCAGCAGCTTCCTTTTCCCGGGACAGGGTAGGAATGGCTACACCTTC.